This T cell receptor (beta chain) was documented in a study of cytomegalovirus exposure and HLA in healthy donors (dated by TCRdb to 2015 to 2018). About the investigation overall: According to a later analysis, one platform produced both the 120 validation repertoires and the roughly 640 repertoires of the first cohort. The aim of the study was to test whether cataloging public T cell receptors could identify signatures of past pathogen exposure. Besides the first cohort of 500 to 700 subjects, a separate validation cohort made up of roughly 130 different subjects was used. To predict cytomegalovirus infection status, the study combined high-throughput TCR immunosequencing, statistical association of individual TCRs with disease status, and machine learning. What the work shows at the level of the full study, not this receptor alone: In both the original and validation cohorts, the classifier was reported to diagnose cytomegalovirus status with high specificity and sensitivity. A later analysis found that TCRs clustered in the first cohort also tended to co-occur in the roughly 120 validation repertoires, with roughly 95% of cluster scores above 0. Across donors, most TCR sequences were observed very rarely, whereas some public TCRs were present in many individuals. It was suggested by the authors that the approach could potentially be generalized to other disease states and immunological phenotypes. The study listed 164 TCR beta chains as associated with cytomegalovirus. The validation cohort had no HLA typing available for a later analysis, so co-occurrence within that cohort was assessed over all 110 or so repertoires. In vitro tests confirmed that a few of the cytomegalovirus-associated TCR beta chains recognize cytomegalovirus antigens.

The donors belonged to the validation cohort of over a hundred subjects, which was separate from the roughly 670-subject first cohort. This clone was counted between two and nine times. This clone's antigen is unknown. No much larger clone is present one base from it, and per-base qualities are unavailable. To prepare the library, the immunoSEQ multiplex PCR assay was applied. As for the original processing: A statistical classification framework was built for diagnosing cytomegalovirus status from the catalog of TCR beta chain sequences. In TCRdb, the immuneACCESS table is reduced to in-frame sequences with V and J assigned. These tables do not hold every clone; where another copy was compared, an unresolved V gene accounts for under half, and the others remain unexplained. V, J and clone size reflect that table, while D and trimming were determined from the DNA. The sample yields some 130,000 clones; approximately 82% were counted once. Roughly 30% of the sample is held by the ten biggest clonotypes.

The CDR3 measures 14 amino acids from cysteine to phenylalanine. The CDR3 DNA has 42 bases and is translated from base 1. Unmatched junction bases come to 6, with V trimmed by 5 bases and J by 9 bases. Taken from the germline V gene (reference sequence), the CDR1 and CDR2 loops are SGHNT and YYREEE. The chain joins TRBV5-4 to TRBJ1-6; 9 bases in between match TRBD1. The sequencing input was PBMCs. This receptor was identified in a man aged 25 to 40 in good health and CMV-seropositive. The CDR3 has the sequence CASRRQGDGSPLHF. The DNA is as follows: TGTGCCAGCAGACGACAGGGGGATGGTTCACCCCTCCACTTT.